Below, 25 T cell receptor beta chains from the same sample are listed, as sequenced in a study of regulatory T cells in long-lasting Graves disease. Time point here: newly diagnosed GD, antithyroid drugs for less than 3 months. RNA extracted from PBMCs served as the sequencing template. Sequencing libraries for TCR beta were prepared with iRepertoire HTBI primers and Arm-PCR of CDR3 regions. TCRdb passed the multiplex PCR reads through MiXCR, listing each CDR3 protein once. Altogether 350,000 to 450,000 distinct CDR3 sequences are present, about 15% being singletons, with the ten largest covering approximately 15%. The same data also went into a second study, on T cells in Graves' hyperthyroidism and ophthalmopathy.

This sample comprised peripheral blood mononuclear cells (PBMCs), obtained at new diagnosis, from a patient treated with antithyroid drugs. The receptors derive from a woman younger than 45 with Graves disease.

CDR3 in DNA: TGTGCCAGCAGCGCGTGGGATTCACCCCTCCACTTT. Translated, it gives CASSAWDSPLHF. J is TRBJ1-6 and V is TRBV9, with D uncertain. CDR3 length equals 12 residues. V lost 3 bases, J lost 8 bases, and 6 bases lay in between. In germline, CDR1 is SGDLS, CDR2 YYNGEE.

This clonotype was observed at least ten times. The V and J genes are TRBV7-3 and TRBJ2-1; D is perhaps TRBD1 (7 bases). V dropped 5 bases and J dropped 7 bases, with 12 bases sitting between them. CDR3 length equals 13 residues. Germline-derived CDR1 and CDR2 are SGHTA and FQGTGA. CDR3 bases: TGTGCCAGCAGCCCTCAGGGGGGTAATGAGCAGTTCTTC. This encodes CASSPQGGNEQFF.

This clonotype came up a few times. This chain connects TRBV18 to TRBJ2-7, with D possibly matching TRBD1 (6 bases). Germline CDR1 is KGHSH and CDR2 is LQKENI. V lost 6 bases and J lost 3, with 15 bases in between. There are 14 residues in the CDR3. CDR3 sequence (DNA): TGTGCCAGCTCTCCCCGGGACAATTACTACGAGCAGTACTTC. The encoded protein is CASSPRDNYYEQYF.

The table lists this clonotype with many counts. The CDR3 DNA reads as TGCAGTGCTAGAGATTCGGGGATGACGGATGGCTACACCTTC. It is translated as CSARDSGMTDGYTF. The chain employs TRBV20-1 and TRBJ1-2; D remains ambiguous. V was trimmed by 0 bases and J by 6 bases, leaving 14 bases between them. Germline assignment: CDR1 DFQATT and CDR2 SNEGSKA (reference sequence). The length of the CDR3 is 14 residues.

This clonotype was detected many times. In nucleotides, the CDR3 is TGTGCCAGCAGCCTCCTCGTTACAAACTCCTACGAGCAGTACTTC. Encoded protein: CASSLLVTNSYEQYF. The chain links TRBV3-1 to TRBJ2-7; no firm D call. CDR3 length: 15 amino acids. Trimming left V 4 bases short and J 0 bases short, with 13 bases between. Germline-derived CDR1 and CDR2 are LGHDT and YNNKEL (reference sequence).

In its sample, this clonotype was seen a few times. The J gene is TRBJ1-1, the V gene TRBV6-5, with a tentative D call TRBD1 (6 bases). V was cut by 0 bases and J by 6 bases, with 11 bases left in between. From germline, CDR1 is MNHEY and CDR2 SVGAGI. The CDR3 is 14 residues long. CDR3 nucleotides: TGTGCCAGCAGTTACTCGTCAGGGGATCCTGAAGCTTTCTTT. Amino acid sequence: CASSYSSGDPEAFF.

The sample holds many counts of this clonotype. The rearrangement uses TRBV24-1 and TRBJ2-2, with 8 bases lining up with TRBD1. This CDR3 contains 15 residues. The ends lost 6 bases at V and 4 bases at J; junction bases unmatched: 6. Germline CDR1 is KGHDR and CDR2 is SFDVKD. The CDR3 region has the DNA TGTGCCACCAGTCCCAGGGGGCGCACCACCGGGGAGCTGTTTTTT. Residues: CATSPRGRTTGELFF.

There are many counts of this clonotype. The rearrangement links TRBV12-3 or TRBV12-4 to TRBJ2-3; D is undetermined. This CDR3 region has 15 residues. The V end was cut by 6 bases, the J end by 0 bases, with 13 bases between. CDR3: CASRRSGSSTDTQYF. The CDR3 nucleotides read TGTGCCAGCAGACGATCGGGCTCCAGCACAGATACGCAGTATTTT.

This clonotype was observed many times. This chain links TRBV28 with TRBJ2-2; TRBD2 agrees at 15 bases. Trimming cost V 6 bases and J 4 bases; bases outside gene matches: 9. Germline loops: CDR1 MDHEN, CDR2 SYDVKM. This CDR3 contains 18 residues. CDR3 coding DNA: TGTGCCAGCAGCCGAAGGACTAGCGGGAGGGTTGTCACCGGGGAGCTGTTTTTT. Translating gives CASSRRTSGRVVTGELFF.

Of note for this clonotype: Possible read error: a much larger clone is one base away. This chain joins TRBV6-5 and TRBJ2-7, with TRBD2 identical over 14 bases. CDR3 length equals 17 residues. Germline V gene lookup returns CDR1 MNHEY and CDR2 SVGAGI. CDR3 protein: CVSSYSNRLAGGREQYF. The CDR3 nucleotides read TGTGTCAGCAGTTACTCCAACCGACTAGCGGGAGGGCGCGAGCAGTACTTC.

This clonotype was observed many times. The V gene is TRBV7-9, the J gene TRBJ1-1, with 8 bases that match TRBD1. This CDR3 has 16 residues. The germline V gene encodes CDR1 SEHNR and CDR2 FQNEAQ (reference sequence). V was pared by 6 bases and J by 1 base, with 10 bases of the junction left unmatched. In nucleotides, the CDR3 is TGTGCCAGCAGACGATCTATGGGGACAGGGAACACTGAAGCTTTCTTT. Residues: CASRRSMGTGNTEAFF.

In its sample, this clonotype was seen many times. V and J are TRBV7-9 and TRBJ1-1; perhaps TRBD1 as D (6 bases). Trimming shortened V by 1 base and J by 0 bases, and 9 bases separated the two germline ends. Per the germline V gene, CDR1 is SEHNR and CDR2 is FQNEAQ (reference sequence). The CDR3 covers 15 residues. DNA of the CDR3: TGTGCCAGCAGCTTAGAGGGACAACTGAACACTGAAGCTTTCTTT. It yields the protein CASSLEGQLNTEAFF.

This clonotype was seen ten or more times. V is TRBV29-1 and J is TRBJ1-1; 7 bases match TRBD1. Trimming took 5 bases from V and 0 from J; bases not matched to a gene: 6. Germline V CDR1 and CDR2: SQVTM, ANQGSEA. This CDR3 is 14 amino acids long. The CDR3, as DNA: TGCAGCGTTCAACAGGGGTCAATGAACACTGAAGCTTTCTTT. Amino acids: CSVQQGSMNTEAFF.

In its sample, this clonotype was seen many times. V is TRBV12-3 or TRBV12-4 and J is TRBJ2-7, with D possibly being TRBD2 (5 bases). The CDR3 runs 14 residues. V lost 6 bases and J lost 4, with 16 bases in between. CDR3 region: CASSPGSLGYEQYF. The CDR3 DNA follows: TGTGCCAGCAGCCCGGGGTCCCTTGGGTACGAGCAGTACTTC.

This clonotype was seen more than once but under ten times. The gene calls are TRBV18 and TRBJ2-2; TRBD2 matches 11 bases. The CDR3 is 20 amino acids. The V gene's germline CDR1 is KGHSH and CDR2 LQKENI. J was trimmed by 2 bases and V by 1 base; bases with no gene match: 12. The CDR3 is CASSPRQKTSGKSNTGELFF. DNA for the CDR3: TGTGCCAGCTCACCACGGCAGAAGACTAGCGGGAAAAGTAACACCGGGGAGCTGTTTTTT.

This clonotype was seen once. A much larger clone lies one base from this, so it may be a read error. This chain uses TRBV18 with TRBJ1-1; D is perhaps TRBD1 (5 bases). The CDR3 totals 14 residues. The germline gives CDR1 KGHSH, CDR2 LQKENI. CDR3 in amino acids: CASPPFQGSDEAFF. The CDR3 nucleotides are TGTGCCAGCCCACCCTTTCAGGGTTCTGATGAAGCTTTCTTT.

This clonotype appeared many times. The V and J genes are TRBV11-2 and TRBJ2-1; the D is unclear. This CDR3 has 11 amino acids. Germline loops: CDR1 SGHAT, CDR2 FQNNGV. The V end was cut by 5 bases, the J end by 10 bases, with 9 bases between. The CDR3 sequence is CASSHAPEQFF. The DNA of the CDR3 is TGTGCCAGCAGCCACGCCCCCGAGCAGTTCTTC. The full variable domain, with the rest looked up from reference TRBV11-2 and TRBJ2-1, is EAGVAQSPRYKIIEKRQSVAFWCNPISGHATLYWYQQILGQGPKLLIQFQNNGVVDDSQLPKDRFSAERLKGVDSTLKIQPAKLEDSAVYLCASSHAPEQFFGPGTRLTVL.

This clonotype was detected many times. The chain joins TRBV12-3 or TRBV12-4 to TRBJ2-2; D gene uncertain. This CDR3 region has 15 residues. Between the trimmed V and J ends, which lost 1 base and 4 bases, there was a span of 10 bases. CDR3 region: CASSLDTTSTGELFF. DNA of the CDR3: TGTGCCAGCAGTTTAGATACTACTTCCACCGGGGAGCTGTTTTTT.

The chain links TRBV14 to TRBJ2-7, with TRBD2 matching over 12 bases. V was clipped by 5 bases and J by 4 bases; unmatched bases: 9. The CDR3 totals 16 residues. Per the germline V gene, CDR1 is SGHDN and CDR2 is FVKESK. The CDR3 DNA sequence: TGTGCCAGCAGCGCGACTAGCGGGAGTTTCCCTTACGAGCAGTACTTC. This translates into CASSATSGSFPYEQYF.

This clonotype came up many times. CDR3: CASSLGGENTEAFF. CDR3 sequence (DNA): TGCGCCAGCAGCTTGGGTGGGGAAAACACTGAAGCTTTCTTT. The rearrangement uses TRBV5-1 and TRBJ1-1, with D unclear. V lost 0 bases, J lost 2 bases, and 8 bases lay in between. In germline, CDR1 is SGHRS, CDR2 YFSETQ. This CDR3 region has 14 residues.

This clonotype has at least ten counts. V is TRBV6-5 and J is TRBJ2-3; 7 bases agree with TRBD2. Germline lookup yields CDR1 MNHEY and CDR2 SVGAGI. There are 15 residues in the CDR3. Trimming took 1 base from V and 0 from J; bases not matched to a gene: 1. Written as DNA, the CDR3 is TGTGCCAGCAGTTACTTGGGGGGGAGCACAGATACGCAGTATTTT. This sequence encodes CASSYLGGSTDTQYF.

This clonotype was counted at least ten times. The chain recombines TRBV18 with TRBJ2-5; D may be TRBD1 (5 bases). V was clipped by 0 bases and J by 0 bases, with 5 bases between them. The CDR3 runs to 14 residues. Germline CDR1 KGHSH, CDR2 LQKENI. CDR3 DNA: TGTGCCAGCTCACCACCGGGGCACCAAGAGACCCAGTACTTC. This translates into CASSPPGHQETQYF.

This clonotype was counted between two and nine times. The chain employs TRBV6-5 and TRBJ1-4; the D gene is possibly TRBD1 (6 bases). The CDR3 is 15 residues long. The germline V gene encodes CDR1 MNHEY and CDR2 SVGAGI. V lost 0 bases to trimming and J lost 7 bases, with 12 bases between them. The CDR3 DNA sequence: TGTGCCAGCAGTTACTCTGACAGGCCGGCTGAAAAACTGTTTTTT. It translates to CASSYSDRPAEKLFF.

In regard to this clonotype: Being one base from a much bigger clone, this may be a read error. The chain links TRBV13 to TRBJ2-2, with 9 nucleotides matching TRBD2. V lost 4 bases to trimming and J lost 6 bases; unmatched junction nucleotides: 18. CDR1 and CDR2 (germline): PRHDT, FYEKMQ (reference sequence). CDR3 length: 19 amino acids. As DNA, the CDR3 is TGTGCCAGCAGCTATGGCGGACTAGCGCGAGTTCCCTACGCCGGGGAGCTGTTTTTT. Protein product: CASSYGGLARVPYAGELFF.

This clonotype was seen only a few times. A read error likely explains this, since a far larger clone differs by one base. The chain is built from TRBV9 and TRBJ2-3; possible D gene TRBD1, 5 bases. The CDR3 has 12 residues. Germline V lookup: CDR1 SGDLS, CDR2 YYNGEE. V was trimmed by 0 bases and J by 6 bases, leaving 5 bases between them. The CDR3 reads CASSVEGDTQYF. The CDR3 DNA reads as TGTGCCAGCAGCGTAGAGGGGGATACGCAGTATTTT.